Listed below are T cell receptor beta chains from one sample, sequenced in a study of cytomegalovirus exposure and HLA in healthy donors. The assay was immunoSEQ multiplex PCR, and TCRdb's table has in-frame clones only and misses some. The sample lists 100,000 or so clones; around 73% were seen once. Sequenced input: PBMCs. These TCRs come from a man in his thirties or forties in good health and CMV-seronegative. CDR3s include the opening cysteine and the closing phenylalanine or tryptophan. A D gene is named only where the DNA matches it firmly. Where a row states a size, it is once, few, many or the class of an expanded clone; other rows omit it.

v_call	j_call	d_call	clone_size	cdr3_aa	cdr3_nt
TRBV29-1	TRBJ2-1	.	.	CSVVYRDSYNEQFF	TGCAGCGTTGTCTACAGGGACTCCTACAATGAGCAGTTCTTC
TRBV19	TRBJ2-7	.	.	CASSNMIGAGNYEQYF	TGTGCCAGTAGTAATATGATCGGTGCGGGAAACTACGAGCAGTACTTC
TRBV7-2	TRBJ2-5	TRBD2	.	CASGAGDWETQYF	TGTGCCAGTGGGGCGGGGGACTGGGAGACCCAGTACTTC
TRBV19	TRBJ1-1	.	.	CASSPPGYLEAFF	TGTGCCAGTAGCCCCCCAGGGTACCTTGAAGCTTTCTTT
TRBV28	TRBJ2-3	TRBD2	.	CASRVGGRTTDTQYF	TGTGCCAGCAGGGTGGGAGGGAGGACGACAGATACGCAGTATTTT
TRBV7-9	TRBJ1-1	.	.	CASSRPGTEAFF	TGTGCCAGCAGCCGGCCAGGGACTGAAGCTTTCTTT
TRBV5-1	TRBJ2-2	TRBD1	.	CASSVSRDRAPGELFF	TGCGCCAGCAGCGTGAGCCGGGACAGGGCCCCCGGGGAGCTGTTTTTT
TRBV9	TRBJ1-1	TRBD1	.	CASSPQGARTEAFF	TGTGCCAGCAGCCCACAGGGGGCGAGAACTGAAGCTTTCTTT
TRBV29-1	TRBJ2-3	.	.	CSVEIHDTQYF	TGCAGCGTTGAAATACATGATACGCAGTATTTT
TRBV5-1	TRBJ1-2	.	.	CASSASQGNNGYTF	TGCGCCAGCAGCGCAAGCCAGGGGAATAATGGCTACACCTTC
TRBV4-1	TRBJ2-5	TRBD2	.	CASSQDTSGGETQYF	TGCGCCAGCAGCCAAGATACCAGCGGGGGAGAGACCCAGTACTTC
TRBV6-1	TRBJ1-2	TRBD1	few	CATTGVHGYTF	TGTGCCACTACAGGGGTCCATGGCTACACCTTC
TRBV28	TRBJ1-2	TRBD1	.	CASSGQGAANYGYTF	TGTGCCAGCAGTGGACAGGGGGCTGCCAACTATGGCTACACCTTC
TRBV18	TRBJ2-1	.	.	CASSPPAVTRTSEQFF	TGTGCCAGCTCACCACCTGCTGTTACCCGAACGAGTGAGCAGTTCTTC
TRBV7-7	TRBJ2-1	.	.	CASSLASRAASSYNEQFF	TGTGCCAGCAGCTTAGCAAGTCGAGCGGCCAGCTCCTACAATGAGCAGTTCTTC
TRBV7-8	TRBJ1-1	.	.	CASSLEGSRGAEAFF	TGTGCCAGCAGCTTAGAGGGCAGCCGGGGGGCTGAAGCTTTCTTT
TRBV25-1	TRBJ2-7	.	.	CASSVPERSYEQYF	TGTGCCAGCAGTGTTCCCGAGCGCAGCTACGAGCAGTACTTC
TRBV5-5	TRBJ2-2	.	few	CASSSTVPVELFF	TGTGCCAGCAGCTCGACAGTGCCCGTAGAGCTGTTTTTT
TRBV5-1	TRBJ2-7	TRBD2	once	CASSLTSGLPYEQYF	TGCGCCAGCAGCTTGACTAGCGGATTACCTTACGAGCAGTACTTC
TRBV7-9	TRBJ1-4	TRBD1	.	CASSLEGQVSYEKLFF	TGTGCCAGCAGCTTAGAAGGACAGGTCTCTTACGAAAAACTGTTTTTT
TRBV6-5	TRBJ2-2	.	.	CASSYEMGRNTGELFF	TGTGCCAGCAGTTACGAGATGGGGCGCAACACCGGGGAGCTGTTTTTT
TRBV9	TRBJ2-1	TRBD1	.	CASSAGQGNYNEQFF	TGTGCCAGCAGTGCCGGACAGGGCAACTACAATGAGCAGTTCTTC
TRBV6-1	TRBJ1-1	.	once	CASKEGAVTEAFF	TGTGCCAGCAAGGAGGGTGCTGTCACTGAAGCTTTCTTT
TRBV9	TRBJ1-3	.	.	CASSPEVSGNTIYF	TGTGCCAGCAGCCCCGAGGTCTCCGGAAACACCATATATTTT
TRBV4-3	TRBJ2-1	TRBD1	.	CASSQEAALRGHNEQFF	TGCGCCAGCAGCCAAGAGGCGGCCCTGAGGGGGCACAATGAGCAGTTCTTC
TRBV28	TRBJ1-5	.	.	CASSSSGYQPQHF	TGTGCCAGCAGTTCGTCAGGGTATCAGCCCCAGCATTTT
TRBV9	TRBJ2-1	.	once	CASSVGVGVGNRYNEQFF	TGTGCCAGCAGCGTAGGCGTAGGGGTTGGAAACCGATACAATGAGCAGTTCTTC
TRBV15	TRBJ2-2	.	.	CATGSGTNTGELFF	TGTGCCACCGGGAGTGGGACGAACACCGGGGAGCTGTTTTTT
TRBV19	TRBJ1-5	.	.	CASSITGSSNQPQHF	TGTGCCAGTAGTATCACGGGGAGCAGCAATCAGCCCCAGCATTTT
TRBV7-9	TRBJ2-7	TRBD2	.	CASSFPSGANYEQYF	TGTGCCAGCAGCTTTCCTAGCGGGGCGAACTACGAGCAGTACTTC
TRBV13	TRBJ1-4	TRBD1	.	CASSARAGGIGTNEKLFF	TGTGCCAGCAGCGCCAGGGCAGGGGGCATTGGAACTAATGAAAAACTGTTTTTT
TRBV6-5	TRBJ1-1	.	.	CASSYSRGGGNTEAFF	TGTGCCAGCAGTTACTCTAGGGGGGGCGGGAACACTGAAGCTTTCTTT
TRBV28	TRBJ2-3	TRBD2	.	CASSSRTSGSPRTDTQYF	TGTGCCAGCAGTTCGAGGACTAGCGGGAGTCCCCGCACAGATACGCAGTATTTT
TRBV25-1	TRBJ2-5	TRBD2	once	CASSETLTSREETQYF	TGTGCCAGCAGTGAAACCTTGACTAGCAGAGAAGAGACCCAGTACTTC
TRBV5-4	TRBJ1-2	.	.	CASSLRRGLIDYGYTF	TGTGCCAGCAGCTTGCGGCGGGGGTTAATCGACTATGGCTACACCTTC
TRBV7-2	TRBJ2-5	.	.	CASSLVAGEGETQYF	TGTGCCAGCAGCTTAGTGGCAGGGGAAGGGGAGACCCAGTACTTC
TRBV19	TRBJ2-7	.	.	CASSIQGSSYEQYF	TGTGCCAGTAGTATTCAAGGGAGCTCCTACGAGCAGTACTTC
TRBV6-5	TRBJ1-1	TRBD1	.	CASSKDRAETFF	TGTGCCAGCAGTAAAGACAGGGCTGAAACTTTCTTT
TRBV10-3	TRBJ2-7	TRBD2	once	CAISGRGVPYEQYF	TGTGCCATCAGTGGCCGGGGGGTTCCCTACGAGCAGTACTTC
TRBV11-3	TRBJ2-2	.	.	CASSLDRNTGELFF	TGTGCCAGCAGTCTGGACAGGAACACCGGGGAGCTGTTTTTT
TRBV4-1	TRBJ1-5	.	.	CASSQEGAVHQPQHF	TGCGCCAGCAGCCAAGAGGGGGCAGTTCATCAGCCCCAGCATTTT
TRBV6-5	TRBJ2-7	TRBD2	.	CASSRAGGLYEQYF	TGTGCCAGCAGTAGGGCGGGGGGCCTTTACGAGCAGTACTTC
TRBV5-4	TRBJ1-1	.	.	CASSLAGGKNTEAFF	TGTGCCAGCAGCTTGGCCGGAGGAAAGAACACTGAAGCTTTCTTT
TRBV9	TRBJ2-5	TRBD2	.	CASSVGFPREHSETQYF	TGTGCCAGCAGCGTAGGCTTTCCGCGGGAGCATTCAGAGACCCAGTACTTC
TRBV27	TRBJ1-2	TRBD1	.	CASSLGQDYGYTF	TGTGCCAGCAGTCTCGGACAGGACTATGGCTACACCTTC
TRBV4-3	TRBJ2-4	.	once	CASSQDGTGSTKNIQYF	TGCGCCAGCAGCCAAGATGGTACAGGGTCGACCAAAAACATTCAGTACTTC
TRBV4-1	TRBJ2-4	TRBD2	.	CASSQPLAGDPKNIQYF	TGCGCCAGCAGCCAACCCCTCGCGGGAGACCCCAAAAACATTCAGTACTTC
TRBV6-5	TRBJ2-7	TRBD1	few	CASSRTGSGEQYF	TGTGCCAGCAGCCGGACAGGGTCCGGGGAGCAGTACTTC
TRBV4-1	TRBJ2-2	TRBD2	few	CASSHERGNTGELFF	TGCGCCAGCAGCCACGAGCGGGGGAACACCGGGGAGCTGTTTTTT
TRBV5-6	TRBJ1-2	TRBD1	.	CASSPGQGAGYTF	TGTGCCAGCAGCCCCGGACAGGGGGCTGGCTACACCTTC
TRBV9	TRBJ2-7	.	.	CASSVSRQAYEQYF	TGTGCCAGCAGCGTATCCAGACAGGCCTACGAGCAGTACTTC
TRBV19	TRBJ1-6	.	.	CASRDRGAYNSPLHF	TGTGCCAGTAGGGATCGGGGAGCCTATAATTCACCCCTCCACTTT
TRBV29-1	TRBJ2-1	TRBD2	.	CSVEVVLAVYNEQFF	TGCAGCGTTGAAGTAGTACTAGCGGTCTACAATGAGCAGTTCTTC